The 10 T cell receptor beta chains presented below share a single source sample, sequenced in a study of blood T cell repertoires in COVID-19. Clones were sequenced by immunoSEQ multiplex PCR, and TCRdb holds only the in-frame ones, with some missing. The data contain roughly 150,000 clones, about 87% of them singletons. Sequences were obtained from peripheral blood. These receptors were collected from a human donor in a cohort sampled during active COVID-19.

This clone was counted once. The chain carries TRBV5-1 and TRBJ1-2, with 8 bases aligning to TRBD1. The germline CDR1 and CDR2 sequences are SGHRS and YFSETQ. V lost 4 bases, J lost 4 bases, and 6 bases stayed unmatched. CDR3 length equals 14 residues. In DNA, the CDR3 is TGCGCCAGCAGCCAAATGGGACAGGCCTATGGCTACACCTTC. Amino acid sequence: CASSQMGQAYGYTF.

The chain joins TRBV7-3 to TRBJ2-3, with TRBD2 identical over 13 bases. Germline CDR1 and CDR2: SGHTA and FQGTGA. The V gene end was trimmed by 5 bases and the J gene end by 2 bases; junction bases not matched to a gene: 4. The length of the CDR3 is 16 residues. CDR3: CASSPGTSGVTDTQYF. In nucleotides, the CDR3 is TGTGCCAGCAGCCCGGGGACTAGCGGGGTCACAGATACGCAGTATTTT.

The V and J genes are TRBV29-1 and TRBJ1-1, with TRBD1 matching over 7 bases. The CDR3 sequence is 15 residues long. V was clipped by 5 bases and J by 0 bases; unmatched bases: 9. The germline V gene has CDR1 SQVTM and CDR2 ANQGSEA. The CDR3 here is CSVPRPGTVNTEAFF. The CDR3 nucleotides are TGCAGCGTTCCACGGCCCGGGACAGTGAACACTGAAGCTTTCTTT.

The genes are TRBV6-1 and TRBJ2-1, with no clear D. V gave up 3 bases and J gave up 10 bases, with 10 bases separating them. Germline V gene sequence: CDR1 MNHNS, CDR2 SASEGT. The CDR3 totals 12 residues. CDR3 nucleotides: TGTGCCAGCAGTGACGGGTCCGGGGAGCAGTTCTTC. Translated: CASSDGSGEQFF.

This clone was detected once. This chain uses TRBV2 with TRBJ2-1, with D possibly TRBD1 on 5 matching bases. Trimming cost V 10 bases and J 0 bases, with 13 bases left between them. CDR1 is SNHLY and CDR2 is FYNNEI in the germline V gene. The CDR3 runs to 14 residues. CDR3 loop: CANDRKGSYNEQFF. For the CDR3, the DNA is TGTGCCAACGACAGAAAGGGCTCCTACAATGAGCAGTTCTTC.

This chain joins TRBV3-1 (or the pseudogene TRBV3-2) and TRBJ1-2; maybe TRBD1 (6 bases). With 5 bases removed from V and 0 bases from J, the gap between germline ends came to 16 bases. The germline V gene has CDR1 LGHDT and CDR2 YNNKEL (reference sequence). CDR3 length: 16 amino acids. Here the CDR3 reads CASSASTGLSNYGYTF. The CDR3 DNA reads TGTGCCAGCAGCGCCTCGACAGGCTTATCTAACTATGGCTACACCTTC.

The genes are TRBV2 and TRBJ2-2, with 7 bases lining up with TRBD1. The CDR3 loop spans 19 amino acids. The V gene's germline CDR1 is SNHLY and CDR2 FYNNEI. V trimming: 5 bases; J trimming: 6 bases; junction bases outside the gene matches: 21. The CDR3 nucleotides are TGTGCCAGCAGTACCCGTTTTTTTAGGGGGCCCAAGCCCCCCGGGGAGCTGTTTTTT. Amino acids: CASSTRFFRGPKPPGELFF.

The chain links TRBV12-5 to TRBJ2-1; D ambiguous. V was shortened by 2 bases and J by 7 bases, with 9 bases between the two germline ends. Looked up from germline, CDR1 is LGHNT and CDR2 is FRNRAP. CDR3 size: 13 residues. This chain's CDR3 is CASGLFLSNEQFF. CDR3 coding DNA: TGTGCTAGTGGTTTGTTTCTTAGTAATGAGCAGTTCTTC.

The V call is TRBV25-1, the J call TRBJ1-6; D uncertain. The CDR3 has 17 residues. Germline CDR1 and CDR2: MGHDK and SYGVNS. Trimming took off 0 bases at V and 0 bases at J, with 9 bases between the two ends. CDR3 coding DNA: TGTGCCAGCAGTGAATACCTAGGAAGCTCCTATAATTCACCCCTCCACTTT. It specifies CASSEYLGSSYNSPLHF.

Only one count was recorded for this clone. The chain couples TRBV15 to TRBJ1-4, with TRBD1 as a possible D gene (6 bases). This CDR3 is built from 15 residues. From germline, CDR1 is LNHNV and CDR2 YYDKDF (reference sequence). The V gene lost 5 bases and the J gene lost 3 bases, with 13 bases spanning the gap. The CDR3 DNA reads as TGTGCCACCAGCGGAGGGGGAGGTTCTAATGAAAAACTGTTTTTT. This sequence encodes CATSGGGGSNEKLFF.